This T cell receptor (beta chain) is drawn from a study of blood T cell repertoires in COVID-19. Turning to the study itself: In each case, the material was cDNA or gDNA derived from T cells, B-cell-depleted T cells, or PBMCs.

The CDR3 loop spans 13 amino acids. Only in-frame clones appear in the TCRdb table, and some are missing; sequencing was by immunoSEQ multiplex PCR. There are hundreds of thousands of clones in the sample; about nine tenths occur only once, and around 0.3% lies in the top ten. The sequencing input was peripheral blood. This chain uses TRBV21-1 with TRBJ2-1; the table's D call, TRBD1, was not checked against the DNA. TRBV21-1 is flagged as a pseudogene. The TCR comes from a woman in her late teens or twenties with acute or convalescent COVID-19. The CDR3 DNA sequence: TGTGCCAGCAGCAATTCAGGGGACGGGGAGCAGTTCTTC. This codes for CASSNSGDGEQFF.